The text below deals with one T cell receptor beta chain. What it recognizes is unknown. Germline V gene sequence: CDR1 DFQATT, CDR2 SNEGSKA (reference sequence). This CDR3 has 16 residues. The data are from a study of T cells expressing NK-cell markers. In the study overall: HCMV serostatus: seven of eight sequenced donors positive, one negative. Study-wide results and caveats: For six donors, the dominant NKG2C+ clonotypes made up roughly 1.0-7.5% of their CD8+ T cells.

After re-calling the 5' RACE reads, TCRdb lists one entry per CDR3 protein, DNA absent. The sample has 440,000 or so distinct CDR3 sequences. This TCR was recovered from a woman aged 18-70 years in good health. Sequenced sample: blood T cells: a sorted CD56 or NKG2C T cell subset, CD4+ or CD8+ T cells, or bulk PBMC T cells (not recorded which). The V call is TRBV20-1, the J call TRBJ2-5; TCRdb selects TRBD2, and the lack of DNA leaves this call unchecked. The CDR3 sequence is CSAMELGRAGEETQYF.